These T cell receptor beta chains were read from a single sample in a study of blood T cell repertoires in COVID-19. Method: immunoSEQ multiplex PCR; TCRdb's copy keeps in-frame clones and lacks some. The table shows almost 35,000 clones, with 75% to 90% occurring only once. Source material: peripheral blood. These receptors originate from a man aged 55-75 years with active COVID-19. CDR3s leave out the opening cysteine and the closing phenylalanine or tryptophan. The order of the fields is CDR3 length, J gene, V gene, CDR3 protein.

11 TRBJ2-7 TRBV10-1 ATRAGFSYEQY
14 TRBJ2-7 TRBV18 ASSPGRTSGAYEQY
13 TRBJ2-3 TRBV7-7 ASSLGTGSADTQY
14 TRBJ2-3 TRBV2 ASSSTRGWHTDTQY
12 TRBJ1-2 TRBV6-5 ASSFTGTAAGYT
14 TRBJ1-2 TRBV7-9 ASSLNSRGANYGYT
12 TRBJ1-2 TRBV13 ASSETGLNYGYT
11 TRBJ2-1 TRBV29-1 SVEGLDNNEQF
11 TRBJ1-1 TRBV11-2 ASRPSGGTEAF
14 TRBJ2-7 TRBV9 ASSATTGNGYYEQY
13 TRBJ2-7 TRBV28 ASSPTQGTGVTQY
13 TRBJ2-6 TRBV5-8 ASSFRGSGANVLT
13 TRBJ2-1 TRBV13 ASRSRQGIYNEQF
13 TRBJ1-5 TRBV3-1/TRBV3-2 ASSQDLGGAQPQH
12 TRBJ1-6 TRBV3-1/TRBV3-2 ASRDSSYNSPLH
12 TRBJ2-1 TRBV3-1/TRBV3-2 ASTIAGLGNEQF
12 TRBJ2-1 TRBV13 ASSLRRVDDEQF
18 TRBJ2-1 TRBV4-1 ASSLPGQGAAGRSYNEQF
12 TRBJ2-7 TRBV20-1 SASPSGLAYEQY
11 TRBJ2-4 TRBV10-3 ASGQGLENIQY
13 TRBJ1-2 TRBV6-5 ASSYRGHANYGYT
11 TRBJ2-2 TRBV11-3 ASTLRNTGELF
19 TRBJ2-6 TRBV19 ASSIDSSGGPFVSGANVLT
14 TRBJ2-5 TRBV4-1 ASSQEGAGGRETQY
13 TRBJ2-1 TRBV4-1 ASSQDPNLLRRQF
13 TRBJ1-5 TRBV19 ASSIGGGTNQPQH
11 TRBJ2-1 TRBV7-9 ASSHPRGFEQF
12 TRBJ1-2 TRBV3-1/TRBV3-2 ASSPTTGNYGYT
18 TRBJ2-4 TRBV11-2 ASSLERFFVDREKRNIQY
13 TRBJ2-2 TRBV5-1 ASSLVQFNTGELF
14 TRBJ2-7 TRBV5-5 ASSWQVAGGAYEQY
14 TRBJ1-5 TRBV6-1 ASSVSVTGGGQPQH
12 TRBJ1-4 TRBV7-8 ASSLSATNEKLF
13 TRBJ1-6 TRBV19 ASSADRDPNSPLH
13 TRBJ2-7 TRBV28 ASSLPGALSYEQY
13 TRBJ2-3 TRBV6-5 ASSPWGGSTDTQY
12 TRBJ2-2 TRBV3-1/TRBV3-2 ASSPEIHTGELF
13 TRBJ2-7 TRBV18 ASSRRTGENYEQY
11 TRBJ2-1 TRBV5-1 ASSLPRGNEQF
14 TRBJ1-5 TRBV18 ASSPGTGLRYQPQH
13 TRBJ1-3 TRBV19 ASTTWDYSGNTIY
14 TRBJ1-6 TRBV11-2 ASSPRTGIYNSPLH
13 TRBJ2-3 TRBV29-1 SARRSSGATDTQY
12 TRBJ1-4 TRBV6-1 ASSDRSTNEKLF
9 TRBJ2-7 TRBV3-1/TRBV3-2 ASSQFSQQY
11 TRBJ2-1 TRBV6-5 ASSYSIASEQF
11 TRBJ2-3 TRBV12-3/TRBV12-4 ASRFGTSGRGV
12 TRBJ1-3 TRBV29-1 SVERRPSGNTIY
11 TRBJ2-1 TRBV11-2 ASSIDRGNEQF
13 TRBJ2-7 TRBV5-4 ASSLGGSAIYEQY
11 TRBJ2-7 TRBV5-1 ASSSNSGYEQY
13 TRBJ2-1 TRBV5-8 ASSRGKLVYNEQF
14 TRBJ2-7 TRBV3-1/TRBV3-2 ASSLRLAGIHYEQY
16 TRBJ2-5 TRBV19 ASSIDAPGQGVMETQY
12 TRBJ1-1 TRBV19 ASSIREMNTEAF
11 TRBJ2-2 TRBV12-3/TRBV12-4 ASRRQDPGELF
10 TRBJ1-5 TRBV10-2 ASRDTNQPQH